Listed here is a single TCR beta chain. Its antigen is still unknown. No qualities accompany the bases; no much larger clone lies one base away. V is cut by 4 bases and J by 7 bases, and the space between the germline ends is 12 bases. There are 13 amino acids in the CDR3, from cysteine to phenylalanine inclusive. Only the CDR3 region is kept as DNA, spanning 39 bases read in frame from base 1. CDR1 is given as SGHDT and CDR2 as YYEEEE, both from the germline V gene. This sample stems from a study of Ad26.COV2.S vaccination and SARS-CoV-2 variants (TCRdb year 2021). Broadly, across the study: Vaccine-arm donors were drawn from COV1001, a multicentre, randomized, double-blind, placebo-controlled phase I-IIa trial of Ad26.COV2.S in healthy adults. Ad26.COV2.S was administered intramuscularly at 5 x 10^10 or 1 x 10^11 viral particles, either as a single shot or as two shots given 56 days apart. TCRbeta repertoire sequencing served as the tool for gauging how specific and how broad the SARS-CoV-2-reactive T cell receptors were following Ad26.COV2.S vaccination. The TCR-sequenced set comprised approximately 32 samples: some 20 Ad26.COV2.S vaccine recipients, 5 placebo recipients and 8 SARS-CoV-2 convalescent individuals. Investigators remained blinded to trial group allocation during experiments and outcome assessment. Trial participants were randomized into five groups of five: low-dose or high-dose Ad26.COV2.S given once or twice, or placebo on both occasions. General study outcomes and caveats: The authors noted that total T cell responses may have been underestimated by the TCR breadth and depth analyses. Non-spike TCR breadth was comparable between vaccine and placebo recipients, consistent with the vaccine containing only spike. After vaccination, substantial breadth of spike-specific CD8+ and CD4+ T cell responses was reported. The study lacked the statistical power to compare responses across vaccine doses or regimens. Compared with placebo recipients, Ad26.COV2.S recipients showed higher spike-specific TCR breadth (P = 0.0014).

In light of the paper, this sample's treatment or condition label describes: over 15 received Ad26.COV2.S at low or high dose, single or two shots; roughly 5 received placebo; per-sample allocation not given. Repertoires of vaccine and placebo recipients were sequenced from samples taken on day 63 after the first injection. In Cohort 1b, roughly 25 adults aged 18-55 years were enrolled at a single site in Boston, USA, between 29 July and 7 August 2020. Ad26.COV2.S was a replication-incompetent adenovirus type 26 vector expressing a prefusion-stabilized SARS-CoV-2 spike protein from the original Wuhan strain. The immunoSEQ Assay was the method used to sequence TCRbeta CDR3 regions. After extraction, genomic DNA underwent amplification by bias-controlled multiplex PCR, followed by high-throughput sequencing. In the authors' own workflow: To quantify the absolute abundance of every unique TCRbeta CDR3 region, sequences were collapsed and filtered. Usable DNA was measured by amplifying reference genes present in all nucleated cells, and TCRbeta template counts were normalized to that usable DNA to estimate T cell fraction. Repertoire TCRs were annotated as SARS-CoV-2-specific when V gene, CDR3 amino acid sequence and J gene were exactly matched to a known reactive TCR set. MIRA supplied the reference SARS-CoV-2 TCR set, which was filtered for enrichment in COVID-19-positive ImmuneCODE repertoires so that public or cross-reactive TCRs were removed. Using the MIRA antigens, annotated TCRs were further analysed by specific ORF or by position within an ORF. Depth was the summed frequency of annotated unique rearrangements, while breadth was defined as annotated unique rearrangements over total unique productive rearrangements. TCR breadth was compared between groups using two-sided Wilcoxon rank-sum tests. This immuneACCESS table, as held by TCRdb, lists in-frame sequences with V and J called but not all clones. Of the missing ones, under half trace to an unresolved V gene in checked studies; the others have no known cause. The V and J calls and clone size were taken over from that table, and D and trimming were inferred from the DNA. Counted in this sample were some 390,000 clones; about nine tenths of them appeared once. The ten largest clones add up to approximately 3.7% of the sample.

The material sequenced was peripheral blood, taken in a trial of Ad26.COV2.S vaccine versus placebo. This receptor was taken from a person aged 18-60 years who received the Ad26.COV2.S COVID-19 vaccine or a placebo. This sequence uses TRBV5-6 and TRBJ1-5; TRBD1 is a possible D gene, resting on 5 matching bases. CDR3 sequence: CASSRGVGQPQHF. The nucleotide sequence is TGTGCCAGCAGCAGGGGCGTAGGCCAGCCCCAGCATTTT.